This TCR beta chain stems from a study of control samples from healthy donors and cancer patients. The CDR3 totals 14 residues. CDR1 SGHRS and CDR2 YFSETQ come from the germline V gene. V was clipped by 1 base and J by 7 bases, with 9 bases between them. Profiled with immunoSEQ multiplex PCR; TCRdb holds only in-frame clones, not every one. The sample records some 110,000 clones, 88% being singletons. The genes are TRBV5-1 and TRBJ1-6; D gene unclear. The source material was blood. This receptor was obtained from a woman in her seventies in good health. CDR3 in DNA: TGCGCCAGCAGCTTGCTGGCTTACAATTCACCCCTCCACTTT. The encoded protein is CASSLLAYNSPLHF.